These 26 T cell receptor beta chains came from one sample sequenced in a study of early T cells in non-severe SARS-CoV-2 infection. TCRdb independently ran MiXCR on the 5' RACE reads; one entry per CDR3 protein. The data show 15,000 to 20,000 distinct CDR3 sequences, with 5.9% seen just once and approximately 6% held by the top ten. Input material: whole blood. These receptors originate from an adult who was a healthcare worker with PCR-confirmed SARS-CoV-2 infection or an uninfected control (not recorded which).

By share of the sample, this clonotype is medium-sized (0.01 to 0.1%). The rearrangement links TRBV19 to TRBJ2-7; no firm D call. V shed 7 bases and J shed 4 bases, with 20 bases lying between them. The CDR3 sequence is 15 residues long. CDR1 LNHDA and CDR2 SQIVND come from the germline V gene (reference sequence). The CDR3 here is CASTSGPTSAYEQYF. The CDR3 nucleotides are TGTGCCAGTACCTCCGGGCCAACCTCGGCTTACGAGCAGTACTTC.

This clonotype was detected many times. The V gene is TRBV18, the J gene TRBJ2-7; D remains unclear. V lost 2 bases and J lost 4, with 6 bases in between. Germline lookup yields CDR1 KGHSH and CDR2 LQKENI. This CDR3 has 12 residues. The CDR3, as DNA: TGTGCCAGCTCACCAGGGATGTACGAGCAGTACTTC. Translation: CASSPGMYEQYF.

Remarks on this clonotype: A much bigger clone sits one base away, suggesting this may be a read error. V gene TRBV28 combines with J gene TRBJ1-5; D is ambiguous. Germline assignment: CDR1 MDHEN and CDR2 SYDVKM. The CDR3 covers 12 residues. Trimming took off 8 bases at V and 4 bases at J, with 9 bases between the two ends. CDR3 amino acids: CASLGLNQPQHF. In nucleotides, the CDR3 is TGTGCCAGCCTAGGCCTGAATCAGCCCCAGCATTTT.

Sample share makes this clonotype medium-sized. V usage is TRBV5-1 and J usage is TRBJ2-7; D is unclear. V gave up 4 bases and J gave up 0 bases, with 14 bases separating them. From germline, CDR1 is SGHRS and CDR2 YFSETQ. The CDR3 runs to 15 residues. Written as DNA, the CDR3 is TGCGCCAGCAGCCCCGGCCCTCAAACCTCCTACGAGCAGTACTTC. Encoded protein: CASSPGPQTSYEQYF. The complete variable domain, with remaining parts taken from reference TRBV5-1 and TRBJ2-7, reads KAGVTQTPRYLIKTRGQQVTLSCSPISGHRSVSWYQQTPGQGLQFLFEYFSETQRNKGNFPGRFSGRQFSNSRSEMNVSTLELGDSALYLCASSPGPQTSYEQYFGPGTRLTVT.

This clonotype was detected ten times or more. The genes are TRBV30 and TRBJ2-1; 8 bases are shared with TRBD2. The germline V gene encodes CDR1 GTSNPN and CDR2 SVGIG (reference sequence). V shed 0 bases and J 6 bases; nucleotides not matched to a gene: 4. The CDR3 runs to 14 residues. The DNA of the CDR3 is TGTGCCTGGAGTGTACGCGGGACTAGCAATGAGCAGTTCTTC. This codes for CAWSVRGTSNEQFF.

By share of the sample, this clonotype is medium-sized. The chain is built from TRBV12-3 or TRBV12-4 and TRBJ2-7; D is undetermined. The CDR3 totals 11 residues. Trimming removed 6 bases from V and 4 bases from J, with 7 bases in between. The CDR3 bases are TGTGCCAGCAGACCTGGGTACGAGCAGTACTTC. It encodes CASRPGYEQYF.

This clonotype is medium-sized by share. V usage is TRBV5-1 and J usage is TRBJ2-7; 7 bases map to TRBD2. J lost 4 bases, V lost 0 bases, and 4 bases had no gene match. The length of the CDR3 is 14 residues. CDR1 is SGHRS, CDR2 YFSETQ, per germline. The CDR3, as DNA: TGCGCCAGCAGCTTGGCTAGCGGCAGATACGAGCAGTACTTC. Translation gives CASSLASGRYEQYF.

Many counts were recorded for this clonotype. The chain employs TRBV5-4 and TRBJ2-5; D is unresolved. The CDR3 is made up of 13 amino acids. Looked up from germline, CDR1 is SGHNT and CDR2 is YYREEE (reference sequence). Trimming pared 6 bases from V and 7 bases from J, leaving 16 bases between. The CDR3 bases are TGTGCCAGCACCTCCTTAAGGGATACGACCCAGTACTTC. Translated: CASTSLRDTTQYF.

This clonotype is medium-sized within its sample. The chain uses TRBV20-1 and TRBJ2-3, with 11 bases aligning to TRBD2. The CDR3 runs to 14 residues. V lost 5 bases and J lost 0; bases outside the gene matches: 1. Looked up from germline, CDR1 is DFQATT and CDR2 is SNEGSKA (reference sequence). In DNA form, the CDR3 reads TGCAGTGCTTGGACTAGCGGGAGCACAGATACGCAGTATTTT. Protein sequence: CSAWTSGSTDTQYF.

This clonotype is classed as medium-sized (0.01 to 0.1%). The chain uses TRBV6-4 and TRBJ2-2; 11 bases are a match to TRBD1. This CDR3 has 15 amino acids. Germline lookup yields CDR1 MRHNA and CDR2 SNTAGT. Trimming cost V 4 bases and J 3 bases; bases outside gene matches: 1. The CDR3 DNA reads TGTGCCAGCAGTGGGACAGGGGGCGACACCGGGGAGCTGTTTTTT. Translating it yields CASSGTGGDTGELFF.

This clonotype was found many times. The chain recombines TRBV19 with TRBJ2-1, with 10 bases fitting TRBD2. Germline V gene sequence: CDR1 LNHDA, CDR2 SQIVND (reference sequence). J was trimmed by 7 bases and V by 8 bases; bases with no gene match: 5. The CDR3 loop spans 13 amino acids. The CDR3 here is CASRSGRVNEQFF. In DNA form, the CDR3 reads TGTGCCAGTCGAAGCGGGAGGGTAAATGAGCAGTTCTTC.

This clonotype has at least ten counts. The chain links TRBV7-9 to TRBJ1-1; TRBD1 is a possible D gene (5 bases). Germline V gene lookup returns CDR1 SEHNR and CDR2 FQNEAQ (reference sequence). The CDR3 totals 17 residues. Between the trimmed V and J ends, which lost 5 bases and 6 bases, there was a span of 25 bases. The DNA of the CDR3 is TGTGCCAGCAGCCCCATCGGGACGCAAACACATCCCCCTGAAGCTTTCTTT. Its protein is CASSPIGTQTHPPEAFF.

The gene calls are TRBV12-3 or TRBV12-4 and TRBJ2-3; D is uncertain. This CDR3 is built from 13 residues. V was pared by 5 bases and J by 2 bases, with 8 bases between. The CDR3 DNA reads as TGTGCCAGCAGTGTGTTTCTCACAGATACGCAGTATTTT. Its translation is CASSVFLTDTQYF.

This clonotype was counted only a few times. V is TRBV11-2 and J is TRBJ1-3, with D perhaps TRBD1 (5 bases). V was pared by 5 bases and J by 8 bases, with 13 bases between. This CDR3 has 13 amino acids. CDR1 and CDR2 from the germline V gene are SGHAT and FQNNGV. The CDR3 DNA follows: TGTGCCAGCAGCCGGGGGTTAGAAGACACCATATATTTT. This gives the protein CASSRGLEDTIYF.

Sample share makes this clonotype medium-sized. The chain links TRBV21-1 to TRBJ2-7; the D segment call TRBD2 is taken from the table without a DNA check. TRBV21-1 is a pseudogene. This CDR3 spans 15 amino acids. The CDR3 nucleotides are TGTGCCAGCAGCAAAAGGGCGGGAGGAGCCTACGAGCAGTACTTC. Amino acid sequence: CASSKRAGGAYEQYF.

In this sample, this clonotype turned up many times. The chain links TRBV28 to TRBJ1-2; D is perhaps TRBD1 (5 bases). Trimming stripped 7 bases from V and 3 bases from J, with 18 bases between. The CDR3 is 15 amino acids. The germline V gene encodes CDR1 MDHEN and CDR2 SYDVKM. CDR3 in DNA: TGTGCCAGCACCGCAAACGGTGGACAATACTATGGCTACACCTTC. It codes for CASTANGGQYYGYTF.

This clonotype was detected many times. The chain carries TRBV6-5 and TRBJ1-1, with TRBD1 matching 10 bases. The CDR3 spans 14 residues. Germline V gene lookup returns CDR1 MNHEY and CDR2 SVGAGI. The ends lost 0 bases at V and 8 bases at J; junction bases unmatched: 3. CDR3 sequence (DNA): TGTGCCAGCAGTTACTCAAGGGACAGGGGAGAAGCTTTCTTT. Its protein is CASSYSRDRGEAFF.

This clonotype was recorded at least ten times. V and J are TRBV6-5 and TRBJ2-7; TRBD2 matches at 10 bases. This CDR3 has 15 amino acids. Germline trimming cut 6 bases from V and 5 bases from J; bases unmatched to any gene: 10. From germline, CDR1 is MNHEY and CDR2 SVGAGI. The CDR3 sequence is CASRKSGRAFHEQYF. The CDR3 DNA sequence: TGTGCCAGCAGGAAAAGCGGGAGGGCCTTCCACGAGCAGTACTTC.

This clonotype was seen more than once but under ten times. The J gene is TRBJ2-3, the V gene TRBV28; perhaps TRBD2 as D (5 bases). Germline CDR1 reads MDHEN; CDR2 reads SYDVKM. V lost 8 bases and J lost 6, with 15 bases in between. The CDR3 totals 13 residues. CDR3 coding DNA: TGTGCCAGCTGTCCTAGCAGGACCGATACGCAGTATTTT. It is translated as CASCPSRTDTQYF.

The chain carries TRBV19 and TRBJ2-7; a weak D match, TRBD2 (6 bases). This CDR3 is 14 amino acids long. In germline, CDR1 is LNHDA, CDR2 SQIVND (reference sequence). Trimming stripped 5 bases from V and 4 bases from J, with 15 bases between. In DNA form, the CDR3 reads TGTGCCAGTAGTCCCGGGAGTAACTTTTACGAGCAGTACTTC. Translating it yields CASSPGSNFYEQYF.

This clonotype occurred many times. The rearrangement joins TRBV7-9 to TRBJ2-3, with 7 nucleotides matching TRBD2. The trim removed 1 base at V and 3 bases at J, leaving 7 bases unmatched. The CDR3 loop spans 16 amino acids. CDR1 is SEHNR, CDR2 FQNEAQ, per germline (reference sequence). The CDR3 reads CASSLGKRERTDTQYF. DNA of the CDR3: TGTGCCAGCAGCTTAGGGAAGCGGGAAAGGACAGATACGCAGTATTTT.

In its sample, this clonotype was seen many times. This chain links TRBV6-6 with TRBJ2-5; possible D gene TRBD1, 5 bases. CDR1 MNHNY and CDR2 SVGAGI come from the germline V gene (reference sequence). V dropped 8 bases and J dropped 7 bases, with 17 bases sitting between them. This CDR3 region has 13 residues. The CDR3 protein is CASSTGQPGTQYF. The CDR3 DNA follows: TGTGCCAGCTCCACAGGCCAGCCCGGGACCCAGTACTTC.

This clonotype was observed at least ten times. The J gene is TRBJ2-3, the V gene TRBV29-1, with 7 nucleotides matching TRBD1. Germline V gene lookup returns CDR1 SQVTM and CDR2 ANQGSEA. The trim removed 4 bases at V and 4 bases at J, leaving 5 bases unmatched. The CDR3 loop spans 13 amino acids. Here the CDR3 reads CSVGQGRSDTQYF. The CDR3 region has the DNA TGCAGCGTTGGACAGGGCCGGTCAGATACGCAGTATTTT.

This clonotype was detected many times. The chain is built from TRBV20-1 and TRBJ2-2; perhaps TRBD2 as D (6 bases). The CDR3 consists of 13 residues. CDR1 and CDR2 from the germline V gene are DFQATT and SNEGSKA (reference sequence). V lost 6 bases and J 6 bases, leaving 14 bases between the germline ends. DNA of the CDR3: TGCAGTGCGGGGGACTCCGGGGCCGGGGAGCTGTTTTTT. Protein sequence: CSAGDSGAGELFF.

This clonotype has ten or more counts. J is TRBJ1-1 and V is TRBV29-1, with 9 bases fitting TRBD1. Germline V gene sequence: CDR1 SQVTM, CDR2 ANQGSEA. With 1 base clipped from V and 1 base from J, the junction kept 10 bases outside the gene matches. The CDR3 runs to 17 residues. CDR3 in amino acids: CSVEGGQGRARNTEAFF. The CDR3 DNA sequence: TGCAGCGTTGAAGGTGGACAGGGGAGGGCCCGGAACACTGAAGCTTTCTTT. Drawing the rest from reference TRBV29-1 and TRBJ1-1, the complete variable domain is SAVISQKPSRDICQRGTSLTIQCQVDSQVTMMFWYRQQPGQSLTLIATANQGSEATYESGFVIDKFPISRPNLTFSTLTVSNMSPEDSSIYLCSVEGGQGRARNTEAFFGQGTRLTVV.

Many counts were recorded for this clonotype. The rearrangement links TRBV12-3 or TRBV12-4 to TRBJ2-6, with 9 bases aligning to TRBD2. Unmatched junction bases numbered 6, after V lost 2 bases and J lost 1 base. CDR3 length: 18 residues. DNA for the CDR3: TGTGCCAGCAGTTTACTAGCGGGAACCCCATCTGGGGCCAACGTCCTGACTTTC. It codes for CASSLLAGTPSGANVLTF.